There are a few counts of the clone carrying this TCR beta chain. CDR3 length equals 15 residues. V shed 0 bases and J shed 6 bases, with 10 bases lying between them. Germline CDR1 and CDR2: SGDLS and YYNGEE. These data belong to a study of blood T cell repertoires in COVID-19. Profiling relied on immunoSEQ multiplex PCR, and the TCRdb table lists in-frame clones only, not all of them. The data hold approximately 210,000 clones, with over 65% observed a single time. The clonotype originates from a woman in her seventies with active or convalescent COVID-19. The material sequenced was peripheral blood. The chain is built from TRBV9 and TRBJ1-6; tentatively, D is TRBD1 (5 bases). The CDR3: CASSVGGALNSPLHF. The CDR3, as DNA: TGTGCCAGCAGCGTAGGCGGGGCCCTTAATTCACCCCTCCACTTT.